The subject of this entry is one TCR beta chain. Its specificity is unknown. This sample stems from a study of cytomegalovirus exposure and HLA in healthy donors. PCR amplification relied on 60 Vbeta primers (plus 13 Jbeta primers). The repertoire was sequenced with immunoSEQ multiplex PCR; TCRdb's copy has only in-frame clones and lacks some. The profile covers 160,000 or so clones, with almost 85% appearing a single time and about 1% taken by the ten largest. Regarding the study as a whole: Later on, an analysis tied approximately 17,000 TCR beta sequences to HLA alleles at 0.05 false discovery rate. Reportedly, a later analysis found an Asian-associated ancestry cluster had fewer N-insertions than the roughly 670-donor mean. The CMV antigen specificity of a few CMV-associated chains was confirmed through in vitro analysis.

Sequencing used PBMCs. This sequence originates from a man aged 25 to 40 in good health and CMV-seronegative.

Written as DNA, the CDR3 is TGTGCCAGTAGTATCCTACGGGGAAACATTCAGTACTTC. Translated, it gives CASSILRGNIQYF. The chain carries TRBV19 and TRBJ2-4, with a tentative D call TRBD2 (5 bases). Trimming took 3 bases from V and 6 from J, leaving 9 bases between them. The CDR3 sequence is 13 residues long. Per the germline V gene, CDR1 is LNHDA and CDR2 is SQIVND (reference sequence).